Following are 4 T cell receptor beta chains from one sample sequenced in a study of monozygotic twins with inflammatory bowel disease. Reanalyzing the 5' RACE reads, TCRdb keeps one entry per CDR3 protein, without DNA. In total, the table holds over 150,000 distinct CDR3 sequences. The sequencing sample was made of blood. The receptors originated from a human donor with ulcerative colitis or Crohn's disease, or a healthy co-twin of an affected twin (not recorded which).

The rearrangement links TRBV28 to TRBJ1-6; TCRdb designates TRBD1, a call that cannot be tested without DNA. Germline V gene sequence: CDR1 MDHEN, CDR2 SYDVKM. The CDR3 is made up of 14 amino acids. This chain's CDR3 is CASSFQGRDSPLHF.

J is TRBJ2-1 and V is TRBV2; TCRdb outputs TRBD1, but without DNA this stays unchecked. The CDR3 extends over 14 amino acids. From germline, CDR1 is SNHLY and CDR2 FYNNEI. The CDR3: CASSPGLSYKEQFF.

The chain carries TRBV4-2 and TRBJ2-1; TCRdb returns TRBD2, unconfirmable since there is no DNA. The CDR3 runs 22 residues. The V gene's germline CDR1 is LGHNA and CDR2 YNFKEQ. CDR3 sequence: CASSQRVGKLAGVTRPYNEQFF.

The V and J genes are TRBV20-1 and TRBJ2-1; without DNA, the TCRdb call of TRBD1 cannot be checked. Germline CDR1 is DFQATT and CDR2 is SNEGSKA (reference sequence). The length of the CDR3 is 17 residues. CDR3 loop: CSAREIMGDSSYNEQFF.